This TCR beta chain was identified during a study of T cell responses to AZD1222 COVID-19 vaccine. Study results and caveats: None of the repertoires were sampled until the peak T cell response had passed. Increases in Spike-specific TCR breadth and depth were seen after two AZD1222 doses.

Repertoires were generated with immunoSEQ multiplex PCR, while TCRdb's copy carries only in-frame clones and drops some. The sample comprises some 89,000 clones, roughly 90% of which are singletons, and roughly 4.3% rests with the top ten. As regards this clone: The antigen remains undetermined.

CDR3 length: 15 amino acids. The V gene lost 5 bases and the J gene lost 1 base, with 15 bases spanning the gap. Germline loops: CDR1 MDHEN, CDR2 SYDVKM. This sample comprised peripheral blood, obtained on day 0 of MenACWY control vaccination. The TCR comes from an adult in good health. The chain recombines TRBV28 with TRBJ2-7, with D possibly being TRBD1 (6 bases). The CDR3 loop reads CASSPIRDTSYEQYF. CDR3 DNA sequence: TGTGCCAGCAGTCCGATCCGGGACACTTCCTACGAGCAGTACTTC.